Here is one TCR beta chain with its context. The antigen is unknown. Here immunoSEQ multiplex PCR was the method, and the copy in TCRdb shows in-frame clones only, minus some. In the table there are about 34,000 clones, around nine tenths of which are singletons. The sample is drawn from a study of a mutant IDH1 vaccine in newly diagnosed glioma. Overall study context: Patients were started on vaccination 4-6 weeks after radiotherapy alone, or with temozolomide cycles. Antecedent treatment encompassed radiotherapy, temozolomide, or their combination; the majority received both. Treated patients had a mean age of 40.4 years and a roughly 60% male, around 40% female split.

Indicated time point: week 47, end of study. Doses consisted of 300 ug of mutant IDH1 20-mer peptide each, paired with topical imiquimod. This CDR3 is 11 amino acids long. Germline V gives CDR1 DFQATT, CDR2 SNEGSKA (reference sequence). Trimming left V 3 bases short and J 5 bases short, with 7 bases between. The chain links TRBV20-1 to TRBJ2-5; D unclear. This clonotype was sampled from a woman aged 25-40 years with glioma. Sample: PBMCs, taken from a glioma patient whose treatment included an IDH1 peptide vaccine. The CDR3 nucleotides are TGCAGTGCTAGGAACAGTGAGACCCAGTACTTC. Amino acids: CSARNSETQYF.